This entry lists 14 T cell receptor beta chains sequenced from one sample in a study of cytomegalovirus exposure and HLA in healthy donors. 60 Vbeta and 13 Jbeta primers were used in PCR. The data were produced by immunoSEQ multiplex PCR, yet TCRdb's version contains in-frame clones alone and is incomplete. In the table there are around 200,000 clones, around two thirds of which are singletons. Sequences were obtained from PBMCs. These receptors were obtained from a man between 35 and 55 years old in good health and CMV-seronegative.

The chain couples TRBV27 to TRBJ2-1, with D uncertain. This CDR3 has 15 amino acids. The V gene lost 10 bases and the J gene lost 0 bases, with 16 bases spanning the gap. The germline V gene has CDR1 MNHEY and CDR2 SMNVEV (reference sequence). The CDR3 sequence is CATTTARSSYNEQFF. The CDR3 bases are TGTGCCACCACCACGGCTCGGAGCTCCTACAATGAGCAGTTCTTC.

The V gene is TRBV27, the J gene TRBJ1-4; D gene uncertain. In germline, CDR1 is MNHEY, CDR2 SMNVEV (reference sequence). The V end lost 8 bases, the J end lost 2 bases, and 6 bases lay between the germline ends. This CDR3 region has 12 residues. The DNA for the CDR3 is TGTGCCAGCGGGAGGACTAATGAAAAACTGTTTTTT. Translation: CASGRTNEKLFF.

This clone was picked up a small number of times. V usage is TRBV7-2 and J usage is TRBJ1-3; D is undetermined. Trimming cost V 2 bases and J 0 bases, with 5 bases left between them. This CDR3 is built from 14 residues. Germline V gene lookup returns CDR1 SGHTA and CDR2 FQGNSA. The CDR3 region has the DNA TGTGCCAGCAGCTTACAGGTCTCTGGAAACACCATATATTTT. It codes for CASSLQVSGNTIYF.

This rearrangement joins TRBV5-1 to TRBJ2-1; 11 positions match TRBD2. This CDR3 contains 18 residues. Unmatched junction bases numbered 12, after V lost 0 bases and J lost 7 bases. Per the germline V gene, CDR1 is SGHRS and CDR2 is YFSETQ. CDR3 nucleotide sequence: TGCGCCAGCAGCTTGGAGGTAGCGGGGGGGCCTCCATCTAATGAGCAGTTCTTC. Translated, it gives CASSLEVAGGPPSNEQFF.

This clone has just a few counts. As DNA, the CDR3 is TGTGCCAGCAGCCATCTATCTAACGATGAGCAGTTCTTC. Translation: CASSHLSNDEQFF. The genes are TRBV7-6 and TRBJ2-1; D ambiguous. The CDR3 totals 13 residues. V dropped 5 bases and J dropped 8 bases, with 13 bases sitting between them. Germline V gene data show CDR1 as SGHVS and CDR2 as FNYEAQ.

CDR3 DNA sequence: TGTGCCAGCCCGGGTATTGGCGGGGAGCTGTTTTTT. Translated, it gives CASPGIGGELFF. The chain links TRBV28 to TRBJ2-2; no firm D call. Germline CDR1 reads MDHEN; CDR2 reads SYDVKM. The CDR3 runs to 12 residues. V dropped 8 bases and J dropped 7 bases, with 11 bases sitting between them.

The chain employs TRBV6-6 and TRBJ2-5; 14 positions agree with TRBD2. Germline V CDR1 and CDR2: MNHNY, SVGAGI (reference sequence). The V gene end was trimmed by 8 bases and the J gene end by 4 bases; junction bases not matched to a gene: 6. The CDR3 covers 15 residues. The CDR3 spells CASVGGLAGGETQYF. Here the CDR3 DNA reads TGTGCCAGCGTTGGTGGACTAGCGGGGGGAGAGACCCAGTACTTC.

The chain links TRBV19 to TRBJ2-3; 7 bases fit TRBD1. This CDR3 comprises 12 residues. V was pared by 4 bases and J by 6 bases, with 1 base of the junction left unmatched. The germline gives CDR1 LNHDA, CDR2 SQIVND (reference sequence). The CDR3 here is CASSTQGDTQYF. Here the CDR3 DNA reads TGTGCCAGTAGTACACAGGGGGATACGCAGTATTTT.

V and J are TRBV7-2 and TRBJ2-2; tentatively, D is TRBD1 (6 bases). The V gene lost 0 bases and the J gene lost 4 bases, with 6 bases spanning the gap. This CDR3 has 14 residues. Looked up from germline, CDR1 is SGHTA and CDR2 is FQGNSA. The CDR3 spells CASSLAGGTGELFF. CDR3 in DNA: TGTGCCAGCAGCTTAGCAGGGGGCACCGGGGAGCTGTTTTTT.

J is TRBJ2-1 and V is TRBV7-9; D ambiguous. The V end was cut by 5 bases, the J end by 8 bases, with 10 bases between. The CDR3 is made up of 12 amino acids. Germline CDR1 reads SEHNR; CDR2 reads FQNEAQ (reference sequence). In nucleotides, the CDR3 is TGTGCCAGCAGCCCTGTACGCGATGAGCAGTTCTTC. It encodes CASSPVRDEQFF.

This clone was picked up a small number of times. The rearrangement uses TRBV9 and TRBJ2-1; weak D call: TRBD2 (6 bases). Germline V gene data show CDR1 as SGDLS and CDR2 as YYNGEE. Trimming left V 0 bases short and J 4 bases short, with 17 bases between. This CDR3 region has 17 residues. CDR3 residues: CASSVALRDSPYNEQFF. The CDR3 bases are TGTGCCAGCAGCGTAGCTCTCCGGGACTCCCCGTACAATGAGCAGTTCTTC.

This clone showed up just a few times. This chain joins TRBV30 and TRBJ2-1; TRBD2 agrees at 10 bases. CDR1 is GTSNPN, CDR2 SVGIG, per germline (reference sequence). V shed 2 bases and J 5 bases; nucleotides not matched to a gene: 6. The CDR3 totals 15 residues. The CDR3 spells CAWSRGTSENNEQFF. CDR3 nucleotide sequence: TGTGCCTGGAGTCGCGGGACTAGCGAGAACAATGAGCAGTTCTTC. The complete variable domain, with remaining parts taken from reference TRBV30 and TRBJ2-1, reads SQTIHQWPATLVQPVGSPLSLECTVEGTSNPNLYWYRQAAGRGLQLLFYSVGIGQISSEVPQNLSASRPQDRQFILSSKKLLLSDSGFYLCAWSRGTSENNEQFFGPGTRLTVL.

This rearrangement joins TRBV27 to TRBJ1-2; TRBD1 matches at 7 bases. The CDR3 is 14 residues long. From germline, CDR1 is MNHEY and CDR2 SMNVEV (reference sequence). Trimming took 2 bases from V and 5 from J; bases not matched to a gene: 5. The CDR3 DNA follows: TGTGCCAGCAGTTTACGGGCAGGGGGGTATGGCTACACCTTC. Protein: CASSLRAGGYGYTF.

This rearrangement joins TRBV6-4 to TRBJ2-5; maybe TRBD1 (6 bases). Germline CDR1 reads MRHNA; CDR2 reads SNTAGT. The CDR3 length is 15 residues. Trimming cost V 4 bases and J 5 bases, with 17 bases left between them. The CDR3 sequence is CASSASDSPRETQYF. The CDR3 DNA follows: TGTGCCAGCAGTGCATCGGACAGCCCCCGTGAGACCCAGTACTTC.